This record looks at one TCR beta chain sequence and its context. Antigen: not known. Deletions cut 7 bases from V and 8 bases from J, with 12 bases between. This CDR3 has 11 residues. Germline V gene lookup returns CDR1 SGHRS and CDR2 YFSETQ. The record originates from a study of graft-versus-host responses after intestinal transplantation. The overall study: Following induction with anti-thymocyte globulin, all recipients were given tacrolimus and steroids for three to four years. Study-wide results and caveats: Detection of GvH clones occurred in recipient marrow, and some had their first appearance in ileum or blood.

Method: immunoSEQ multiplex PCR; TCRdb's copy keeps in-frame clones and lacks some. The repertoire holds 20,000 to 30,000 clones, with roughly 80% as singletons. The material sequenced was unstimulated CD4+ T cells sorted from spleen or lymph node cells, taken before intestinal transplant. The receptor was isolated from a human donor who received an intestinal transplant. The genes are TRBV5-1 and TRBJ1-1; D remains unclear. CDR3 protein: CASSLDREAFF. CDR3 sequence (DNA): TGCGCCAGCTCACTCGATCGGGAAGCTTTCTTT.